These 17 T cell receptor beta chains came from one sample sequenced in a study of monozygotic twins with inflammatory bowel disease. TCRdb re-called the 5' RACE reads and gives one entry per CDR3 protein, without DNA. The sample includes about 450,000 distinct CDR3 sequences. The sample taken for sequencing was blood. These receptors were collected from a human donor with ulcerative colitis or Crohn's disease, or a healthy co-twin of an affected twin (not recorded which).

J is TRBJ2-1 and V is TRBV6-2 or TRBV6-3; TCRdb returns TRBD2, unconfirmable since there is no DNA. Germline lookup yields CDR1 MNHEY and CDR2 SVGEGT. The CDR3 runs to 15 residues. CDR3 region: CASTSADSSYNEQFF.

The rearrangement joins TRBV20-1 to TRBJ2-2; no DNA is available, so the TRBD2 call from TCRdb remains unchecked. Germline-derived CDR1 and CDR2 are DFQATT and SNEGSKA (reference sequence). There are 14 residues in the CDR3. This CDR3 is CSALGGGSAGELFF.

The chain carries TRBV6-2 or TRBV6-3 and TRBJ2-3. CDR1 and CDR2 (germline): MNHEY, SVGEGT. The CDR3 spans 14 residues. Here the CDR3 reads CASSKMERIDTQYF.

J is TRBJ2-3 and V is TRBV4-3; the TCRdb D gene call, TRBD2, has no DNA to confirm it. The germline CDR1 and CDR2 sequences are LGHNA and YSLEER. The CDR3 runs 15 residues. CDR3 residues: CASSQETGAADTQYF.

The chain links TRBV12-3 or TRBV12-4 to TRBJ2-7. The CDR3 sequence is 15 residues long. CDR3 protein: CASSLVAESSYEQYF.

The rearrangement links TRBV7-9 to TRBJ2-3; TCRdb designates TRBD1, a call that cannot be tested without DNA. CDR1 and CDR2 (germline): SEHNR, FQNEAQ (reference sequence). The CDR3 contains 17 residues. Here the CDR3 reads CASSSLPTGPFTDTQYF. The full variable domain, rest sourced from reference TRBV7-9 and TRBJ2-3, is DTGVSQNPRHKITKRGQNVTFRCDPISEHNRLYWYRQTLGQGPEFLTYFQNEAQLEKSRLLSDRFSAERPKGSFSTLEIQRTEQGDSAMYLCASSSLPTGPFTDTQYFGPGTRLTVL.

The chain is built from TRBV5-6 and TRBJ1-2; TCRdb calls TRBD1, which cannot be checked without DNA. Germline loops: CDR1 SGHDT, CDR2 YYEEEE. The length of the CDR3 is 15 residues. The CDR3 region is CASILRGGQNYGYTF.

The rearrangement links TRBV12-3 or TRBV12-4 to TRBJ2-7; absent DNA, TCRdb's TRBD1 call cannot be checked. This CDR3 spans 13 amino acids. CDR3 region: CASSRDSHYEQYF.

V is TRBV12-3 or TRBV12-4 and J is TRBJ2-7; TCRdb calls TRBD2, which cannot be checked without DNA. The CDR3 spans 15 residues. The chain's CDR3 is CASSIVAGRTTRQYF.

J is TRBJ2-1 and V is TRBV10-3. This CDR3 spans 15 amino acids. Germline CDR1 is ENHRY and CDR2 is SYGVKD. This chain's CDR3 is CAISEGDPAYNEQFF.

V gene TRBV5-4 combines with J gene TRBJ2-6; there is no DNA to check the TCRdb D call of TRBD1. The V gene's germline CDR1 is SGHNT and CDR2 YYREEE (reference sequence). This CDR3 spans 18 amino acids. The CDR3 loop reads CASSLKPGGGSGANVLTF.

The rearrangement links TRBV15 to TRBJ1-2; TCRdb proposes TRBD1, but this gene call is untestable without DNA. The CDR3 contains 15 residues. Germline V gene data show CDR1 as LNHNV and CDR2 as YYDKDF (reference sequence). CDR3 sequence reads: CATSGTVPSNYGYTF.

The chain has TRBV6-2 or TRBV6-3 and TRBJ2-7; checking the TCRdb D call of TRBD2 is not possible without DNA. The CDR3 covers 15 residues. Germline V lookup: CDR1 MNHEY, CDR2 SVGEGT. CDR3 sequence reads: CASSRTSGRAYEQYF.

The chain uses TRBV5-1 and TRBJ1-5. The germline V gene has CDR1 SGHRS and CDR2 YFSETQ. This CDR3 comprises 15 residues. The CDR3 protein is CASSLDTGYNQPQHF.

The CDR3 loop reads CASSQREGRTEAFF. This chain links TRBV3-1 with TRBJ1-1; TCRdb outputs TRBD1, but without DNA this stays unchecked. The CDR3 runs 14 residues. Germline CDR1 is LGHDT and CDR2 is YNNKEL (reference sequence).

The chain combines TRBV11-2 with TRBJ2-5. Germline CDR1 SGHAT, CDR2 FQNNGV. This CDR3 spans 15 amino acids. CDR3 sequence: CASSLSPLKGETQYF.

The CDR3 sequence is CSARWGIGELFF. The V and J genes are TRBV20-1 and TRBJ2-2. This CDR3 has 12 residues. CDR1 and CDR2 (germline): DFQATT, SNEGSKA (reference sequence).